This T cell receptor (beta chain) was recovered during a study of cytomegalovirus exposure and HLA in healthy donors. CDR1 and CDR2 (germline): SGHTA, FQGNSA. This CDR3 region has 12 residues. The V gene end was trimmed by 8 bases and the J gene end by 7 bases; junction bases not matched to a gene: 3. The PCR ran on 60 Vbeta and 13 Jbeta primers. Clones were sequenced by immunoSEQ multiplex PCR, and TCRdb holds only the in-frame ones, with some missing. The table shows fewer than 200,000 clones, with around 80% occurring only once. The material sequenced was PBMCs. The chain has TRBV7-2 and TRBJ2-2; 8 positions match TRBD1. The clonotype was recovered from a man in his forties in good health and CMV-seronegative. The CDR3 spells CASSGGSGELFF. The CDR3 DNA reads TGTGCCAGCTCAGGGGGCAGCGGGGAGCTGTTTTTT.